The clone carrying this T cell receptor (beta chain) has a handful of counts. Its antigen is still unknown. The data are from a study of metastatic and nonmetastatic thyroid tumors. Study-wide context: For malignant and benign thyroid patients, tumor or nodule tissue and blood were the sources whose repertoires were compared.

Before thyroid surgery, none of the patients had received any treatment. Authors' data handling: Between-group CDR3 differences, defined by clinicopathological status, yielded a distant-metastasis classifier for papillary thyroid cancer. Using MiXCR, TCRdb reanalyzed the PCR reads. The authors' filters were not applied to this entry. Of 20,000 to 25,000 clones in the sample, about a quarter were seen once. Study results and limitations: When malignant thyroid tumors were compared with benign nodules, TCR beta diversity was reportedly significantly higher in the malignant tumors. This held in both blood and tumor samples.

Looked up from germline, CDR1 is SNHLY and CDR2 is FYNNEI. The CDR3 runs 14 residues. Trimming took 8 bases from V and 3 from J, leaving 14 bases between them. The origin of this receptor is a female donor with papillary thyroid cancer or a benign thyroid nodule (not recorded which). Some clones in this sample may be carry-over from other donors' samples. Material for sequencing was tumor tissue. This rearrangement joins TRBV2 to TRBJ2-1, with D tentatively TRBD2 (5 bases). The CDR3 bases are TGTGCCAGCGGAAGCGGTCCTTACTACAATGAGCAGTTCTTC. Encoded protein: CASGSGPYYNEQFF.